This T cell receptor beta chain came from a study of T cell repertoires in ileal Crohn's disease. Produced via immunoSEQ multiplex PCR; TCRdb's table is partial and in-frame only. The table includes fewer than 6,500 clones, around nine tenths detected once. The CDR3 has 15 amino acids. CDR1 LGHNA and CDR2 YSLEER come from the germline V gene. Unmatched junction bases numbered 3, after V lost 4 bases and J lost 2 bases. The clonotype was recovered from an adult with Crohn's disease. Sequences were obtained from ileal tissue. The J gene is TRBJ2-7, the V gene TRBV4-3; 12 bases fit TRBD2. This CDR3 reads CASSRRLAGAYEQYF. CDR3 bases: TGCGCCAGCAGCCGCCGACTAGCGGGGGCCTACGAGCAGTACTTC.